The 14 T cell receptor beta chains reported below all come from one sample, sequenced in a study of CD8+ T cells in alopecia areata. As the sequencing template, cDNA was produced by extracting RNA and reverse transcribing it. Clones were read by immunoSEQ multiplex PCR, and TCRdb kept only the in-frame ones, dropping some. The repertoire consists of about 270,000 clones, none detected only once. The pooled cutaneous lymph node cells were sorted using several markers (CD4, CD8alpha, NKG2D, NKG2ACE and others). The specimen was CD4+ T cells sorted from a lymph node. The receptor set was obtained from a C3H/HeJ mouse with alopecia areata. For this strain, the MHC haplotype corresponds to H2-k.

This clone was found many times. Gene names refer to mouse genes. With the read ending 4 residues before the CDR3 end, the germline J gene is used to fill in that end. The gene calls are TRBV14 and TRBJ1-2; D ambiguous. CDR1 and CDR2 (germline): SGHDT, FRDEAV. The CDR3 is made up of 11 amino acids. V lost 6 bases and J 0 bases, leaving 3 bases between the germline ends. Incomplete CDR3 DNA: TGTGCCAGCACAACAAACTCC. Translated: CASTTNS. The complete CDR3 sequence is CASTTNSDYTF. Based on the CDR3 plus reference TRBV14 and TRBJ1-2, the full variable domain is EAGVTQSPRYAVLQEGQAVSFWCDPISGHDTLYWYQQPRDQGPQLLVYFRDEAVIDNSQLPSDRFSAVRPKGTNSTLKIQSAKQGDTATYLCASTTNSDYTFGSGTRLLVI.

About this clone itself: Gene and germline names: mouse. The observed sequence ends 4 residues before the CDR3 terminus, with the missing tail filled in from the germline J gene. The chain combines TRBV13-1 with TRBJ2-5; D call uncertain. Germline V gene sequence: CDR1 NSHNY, CDR2 SYGAGN. V lost 4 bases and J 0 bases, leaving 9 bases between the germline ends. The CDR3 has 14 residues. The covered CDR3 bases are TGTGCCAGCAGTCCACAGATTAACCAAGAC. Protein sequence: CASSPQINQD. The full CDR3 is CASSPQINQDTQYF.

This clone has at least ten counts. Mouse names are used for the genes. The read finishes 4 residues shy of the CDR3 end, and the germline J gene is used to complete it. Other DNA sequences in this specimen translate into the identical CDR3. The chain uses TRBV1 and TRBJ2-3; TRBD2 agrees at 7 bases. This CDR3 is 15 amino acids long. The V segment lost 2 bases and the J segment 0 bases; nucleotides outside the gene matches: 2. CDR1 NSQYPW and CDR2 LRSPGD come from the germline V gene (reference sequence). The sequenced CDR3 bases are TGCACCTGCAGTGCACCTGGGGGTAGTGCAGAA. Translated, it gives CTCSAPGGSAE. The CDR3 as a whole reads CTCSAPGGSAETLYF.

In its sample, this clone was seen a few times. The gene names given are mouse names. The sequenced fragment ends 4 residues before the CDR3 boundary, so the rest is inferred from the germline J gene. Other nucleotide sequences in the sample specify the same CDR3. The chain couples TRBV13-3 to TRBJ1-1, with 8 bases matching TRBD1. This CDR3 has 14 amino acids. Germline CDR1 is NNHDY and CDR2 is SYVADS. The V and J ends lost 0 bases and 3 bases, in that order; junction bases with no gene match: 1. This CDR3 is CASSDAGGDTEVFF. The sequenced part of the CDR3 DNA is TGTGCCAGCAGTGATGCAGGGGGCGACACA.

Comment on this clone: Genes and germline are mouse. The read terminates 4 residues ahead of where the CDR3 ends, so the germline J gene completes it. This chain connects TRBV5 to TRBJ2-7; D unresolved. Germline V CDR1 and CDR2: LGHNA, YNLKQL (reference sequence). There are 11 residues in the CDR3. This CDR3 is CASSQQNEQYF. The CDR3 bases that were read are TGTGCCAGCAGCCAACAGAAT.

Notes on this clone: Mouse names are used for the genes. The read terminates 4 residues before the CDR3 end, so the remaining end is supplied by the germline J gene. The chain links TRBV19 to TRBJ1-2; D gene ambiguous. The CDR3 loop spans 13 amino acids. Germline V gene lookup returns CDR1 FNHDT and CDR2 SITEND (reference sequence). V was shortened by 5 bases and J by 2 bases, with 10 bases between the two germline ends. The covered CDR3 bases are TGTGCCAGCAGGCAGACACATAACTCC. Translated, it gives CASRQTHNS. The complete CDR3 sequence is CASRQTHNSDYTF.

Details on this clone: Gene names follow the mouse nomenclature. The read falls 4 residues short of the CDR3 end, and the missing part is taken from the germline J gene. Other nucleotide sequences in the sample specify the same CDR3. The gene calls are TRBV13-1 and TRBJ1-2, with D unclear. The CDR3 consists of 14 residues. V lost 1 base and J 0 bases, leaving 7 bases between the germline ends. Germline assignment: CDR1 NSHNY and CDR2 SYGAGN. This CDR3 reads CASSDQQSNSDYTF. CDR3 DNA (partial): TGTGCCAGCAGTGATCAACAGTCAAACTCC.

This clone was seen more than once but under ten times. Gene names refer to mouse genes. The CDR3 end is not reached by the read, which stops 4 residues before it; the germline J gene fills it in. J is TRBJ2-2 and V is TRBV1, with 11 bases lining up with TRBD2. Germline assignment: CDR1 NSQYPW and CDR2 LRSPGD (reference sequence). This CDR3 has 16 residues. J gave up 1 base and V 6 bases, and 4 bases lay outside the gene matches. The CDR3 reads CTCSTGTGGNTGQLYF. The CDR3 bases that were read are TGCACCTGCAGCACCGGGACTGGGGGAAACACCGGG.

This clone appeared a few times. The listed genes are named as in mouse. Sequencing ends 4 residues short of the CDR3 end; the germline J gene provides the rest. This sample also contains other DNA sequences that code for the same CDR3. The chain joins TRBV31 to TRBJ2-5, with 8 bases lining up with TRBD2. With 3 bases clipped from V and 3 bases from J, the junction kept 5 bases outside the gene matches. The CDR3 extends over 14 amino acids. Germline CDR1 is GKSSPN and CDR2 is SITVG. CDR3 sequence reads: CAWSPLGGQDTQYF. The CDR3 bases that were read are TGTGCCTGGAGCCCTCTGGGGGGACAAGAC.

This clone was seen a handful of times. Germline and genes here are mouse. The read ends 3 residues early relative to the CDR3; the germline J gene fills the gap. The chain combines TRBV19 with TRBJ1-6; 9 nucleotides line up with TRBD1. TRBJ1-6 counts as an open reading frame of uncertain function. Per germline, CDR1 FNHDT and CDR2 SITEND (reference sequence). Losses at the gene ends were 0 bases for V and 9 bases for J; bases not matched to a gene: 7. CDR3 length: 16 amino acids. CDR3 DNA (partial): TGTGCCAGCAGTATAGCTCTGGGACAGGGACGTTCGCCC. Its translation: CASSIALGQGRSP. The CDR3, in full, reads CASSIALGQGRSPLYF.

Concerning this clone: The genes and germline here are from mouse. The read terminates 4 residues ahead of where the CDR3 ends, so the germline J gene completes it. This chain links TRBV31 with TRBJ1-1; no firm D call. Germline lookup yields CDR1 GKSSPN and CDR2 SITVG. The V gene lost 0 bases and the J gene lost 4 bases, with 6 bases spanning the gap. This CDR3 comprises 12 residues. The CDR3 here is CAWSLASTEVFF. The covered CDR3 bases are TGTGCCTGGAGTCTAGCCAGCACA.

This clone was counted ten times or more. Genes and germline come from the mouse. The CDR3 end lies 4 residues beyond the end of the read and is filled in from the germline J gene. This chain joins TRBV17 and TRBJ2-1; unclear D gene. Trimming cost V 2 bases and J 1 base, with 6 bases left between them. The V gene's germline CDR1 is MNHDT and CDR2 YYDKIL. The CDR3 is made up of 14 amino acids. The chain's CDR3 is CASSRRQNYAEQFF. The part of the CDR3 DNA that was read is TGTGCTAGCAGTAGACGACAAAACTATGCT.

On this clone: Gene names and germline match the mouse. The observed sequence ends 4 residues before the CDR3 terminus, with the missing tail filled in from the germline J gene. The V call is TRBV1, the J call TRBJ2-4, with 10 bases matching TRBD1. The germline V gene encodes CDR1 NSQYPW and CDR2 LRSPGD (reference sequence). There are 16 residues in the CDR3. The ends lost 5 bases at V and 1 base at J; junction bases unmatched: 6. The CDR3 loop reads CTCSTRDRGRQNTLYF. Partial CDR3 DNA: TGCACCTGCAGTACCCGGGACAGGGGACGTCAAAAC.

Regarding this clone: The gene names here belong to mouse. The read ends 4 residues shy of where the CDR3 ends; the end is completed using the germline J gene. V and J are TRBV19 and TRBJ2-7, with a weak D call TRBD2 (6 bases). With 2 bases removed from V and 0 bases from J, the gap between germline ends came to 9 bases. The CDR3 sequence is 14 residues long. Germline-derived CDR1 and CDR2 are FNHDT and SITEND (reference sequence). CDR3 sequence: CASSILGHSYEQYF. The part of the CDR3 DNA that was read is TGTGCCAGCAGTATTCTGGGGCACTCCTAT.